What follows are 23 T cell receptor beta chains derived from one specimen sequenced in a study of T cells in Graves' hyperthyroidism and ophthalmopathy. TCR beta CDR3 region amplification was performed from RNA transcripts. HTBI primers were employed in a first-round RT-PCR of the TCR CDR3. TCRdb analysed the multiplex PCR reads with MiXCR anew, one entry per CDR3 protein. The sample lists around 620,000 distinct CDR3 sequences, approximately 15% occurring once. Sequenced: blood. The receptors originated from a woman aged 18-35 years with Graves' ophthalmopathy.

The chain combines TRBV2 with TRBJ2-1; 7 nucleotides agree with TRBD1. The V and J ends lost 9 bases and 4 bases, in that order; junction bases with no gene match: 9. Per the germline V gene, CDR1 is SNHLY and CDR2 is FYNNEI. The CDR3 is made up of 14 amino acids. CDR3 residues: CASLAGTAYNEQFF. Here the CDR3 DNA reads TGTGCCAGTTTGGCCGGGACAGCTTACAATGAGCAGTTCTTC.

This clonotype appeared many times. The genes are TRBV6-1 and TRBJ1-6; TRBD1 matches at 10 bases. Per germline, CDR1 MNHNS and CDR2 SASEGT. This CDR3 spans 16 amino acids. Trimming cost V 5 bases and J 10 bases; bases outside gene matches: 11. The CDR3 reads CASSFQTGGGRSPLHF. The CDR3 nucleotides are TGTGCCAGCAGTTTCCAGACAGGGGGCGGACGGTCACCCCTCCACTTT.

This clonotype was counted between two and nine times. This chain links TRBV4-2 with TRBJ2-2, with 16 nucleotides matching TRBD2. Germline CDR1 and CDR2: LGHNA and YNFKEQ. J gave up 6 bases and V 2 bases, and 3 bases lay outside the gene matches. This CDR3 region has 17 residues. The CDR3 spells CASSQPGLAGGAGELFF. CDR3 nucleotides: TGTGCCAGCAGCCAACCGGGACTAGCGGGAGGGGCCGGGGAGCTGTTTTTT.

This clonotype was detected many times. The chain carries TRBV30 and TRBJ2-1; no definite D call. V lost 0 bases, J lost 7 bases, and 4 bases lay in between. Germline assignment: CDR1 GTSNPN and CDR2 SVGIG (reference sequence). This CDR3 is 11 amino acids long. CDR3 in amino acids: CAWSVRNEQFF. The CDR3 DNA follows: TGTGCCTGGAGTGTTAGGAATGAGCAGTTCTTC.

This clonotype came up many times. This chain uses TRBV6-6 with TRBJ2-7; D may be TRBD2 (5 bases). The CDR3 has 16 residues. In germline, CDR1 is MNHNY, CDR2 SVGAGI (reference sequence). V was trimmed by 0 bases and J by 0 bases, leaving 12 bases between them. The CDR3 reads CASSYSMSGSSYEQYF. The DNA for the CDR3 is TGTGCCAGCAGTTACTCAATGTCGGGGAGCTCCTACGAGCAGTACTTC.

The V call is TRBV10-3, the J call TRBJ1-6; 11 positions match TRBD1. Germline CDR1 reads ENHRY; CDR2 reads SYGVKD. This CDR3 has 17 residues. V lost 2 bases to trimming and J lost 6 bases; unmatched junction nucleotides: 6. CDR3 nucleotides: TGTGCCATCAGTGAGGGGACAGGGGGTCCCTTTAATTCACCCCTCCACTTT. Its protein product is CAISEGTGGPFNSPLHF.

This clonotype was seen more than once but under ten times. The chain combines TRBV4-1 with TRBJ1-5; the D gene is possibly TRBD1 (5 bases). Germline CDR1 MGHRA, CDR2 YSYEKL. V lost 3 bases to trimming and J lost 6 bases, with 18 bases between them. The CDR3 spans 16 residues. CDR3 sequence (DNA): TGCGCCAGCAGCCAGCTCCTGGCAGGGTACGGTCAGCCCCAGCATTTT. Protein: CASSQLLAGYGQPQHF.

Ten or more counts support this clonotype. The rearrangement uses TRBV6-1 and TRBJ2-1, with 9 bases identical to TRBD1. The CDR3 is 13 residues long. The V gene's germline CDR1 is MNHNS and CDR2 SASEGT. The V and J ends lost 6 bases and 8 bases, in that order; junction bases with no gene match: 5. CDR3 amino acids: CASRYRGLDEQFF. In DNA form, the CDR3 reads TGTGCCAGCAGGTACAGGGGGCTGGATGAGCAGTTCTTC.

V is TRBV11-1 and J is TRBJ2-1; 11 bases fit TRBD2. V lost 6 bases and J lost 4; bases outside the gene matches: 8. Looked up from germline, CDR1 is SGHAT and CDR2 is FQDESV (reference sequence). The CDR3 is 16 residues long. The CDR3 protein is CASSAAGTSGYNEQFF. CDR3 coding DNA: TGTGCCAGCAGTGCCGCCGGGACTAGCGGTTACAATGAGCAGTTCTTC. Drawing the rest from reference TRBV11-1 and TRBJ2-1, the complete variable domain is EAEVAQSPRYKITEKSQAVAFWCDPISGHATLYWYRQILGQGPELLVQFQDESVVDDSQLPKDRFSAERLKGVDSTLKIQPAELGDSAMYLCASSAAGTSGYNEQFFGPGTRLTVL.

Ten or more counts support this clonotype. The rearrangement uses TRBV28 and TRBJ2-6; D may be TRBD1 (6 bases). This CDR3 spans 16 amino acids. V was pared by 5 bases and J by 2 bases, with 13 bases between. In germline, CDR1 is MDHEN, CDR2 SYDVKM. This chain's CDR3 is CASSTGQFAGANVLTF. The CDR3 DNA follows: TGTGCCAGCAGTACCGGACAGTTCGCTGGGGCCAACGTCCTGACTTTC.

This clonotype was detected only a few times. This rearrangement joins TRBV10-3 to TRBJ2-4; the D gene is possibly TRBD1 (6 bases). The CDR3 runs to 15 residues. V was trimmed by 2 bases and J by 0 bases, leaving 8 bases between them. CDR1 ENHRY and CDR2 SYGVKD come from the germline V gene. The CDR3 loop is CAISEHREAKNIQYF. For the CDR3, the DNA is TGTGCCATCAGTGAGCACAGGGAAGCCAAAAACATTCAGTACTTC.

This clonotype turned up a few times. The chain has TRBV6-1 and TRBJ1-3, with D uncertain. This CDR3 contains 14 residues. V lost 2 bases and J lost 5, with 10 bases in between. CDR1 is MNHNS and CDR2 is SASEGT in the germline V gene. The DNA of the CDR3 is TGTGCCAGCAGTGAACACCCCACAAGAAACACCATATATTTT. It translates to CASSEHPTRNTIYF.

This clonotype was detected many times. The rearrangement joins TRBV28 to TRBJ2-1; possibly TRBD2 for D (6 bases). This CDR3 has 12 residues. Trimming pared 4 bases from V and 11 bases from J, leaving 12 bases between. Germline V gives CDR1 MDHEN, CDR2 SYDVKM. The CDR3 region has the DNA TGTGCCAGCAGTTCTGGGGACTTGCAGCAGTTCTTC. Amino acids: CASSSGDLQQFF.

This clonotype was recorded many times. This rearrangement joins TRBV5-1 to TRBJ1-1; D gene uncertain. CDR1 is SGHRS and CDR2 is YFSETQ in the germline V gene. The CDR3 runs to 16 residues. Trimming left V 0 bases short and J 0 bases short, with 12 bases between. Here the CDR3 reads CASSLVAGGMNTEAFF. The CDR3 nucleotides read TGCGCCAGCAGCTTGGTGGCGGGAGGAATGAACACTGAAGCTTTCTTT.

This clonotype was seen many times. The chain combines TRBV3-1 with TRBJ1-1; TRBD1 might be the D (6 bases). V lost 6 bases and J lost 9, with 17 bases in between. The CDR3 contains 13 residues. Germline CDR1 reads LGHDT; CDR2 reads YNNKEL (reference sequence). DNA for the CDR3: TGTGCCAGCAGGTACAGGGACGGTTCAAAAGCTTTCTTT. It yields the protein CASRYRDGSKAFF.

At least ten counts were recorded for this clonotype. The chain employs TRBV12-3 or TRBV12-4 and TRBJ1-2; D unresolved. Trimming removed 0 bases at V and 0 bases at J, with 11 bases between. This CDR3 comprises 16 residues. The CDR3 DNA is TGTGCCAGCAGTTTAGCAGACGGCGCCGCTAACTATGGCTACACCTTC. Encoded protein: CASSLADGAANYGYTF.

This clonotype was seen ten or more times. The gene calls are TRBV7-2 and TRBJ1-2; a weak D match, TRBD1 (6 bases). This CDR3 has 15 residues. Trimming removed 1 base at V and 8 bases at J, with 17 bases between. The germline gives CDR1 SGHTA, CDR2 FQGNSA. The CDR3 protein is CASSLEPGALGGYTF. The CDR3 DNA is TGTGCCAGCAGCTTAGAGCCAGGGGCCCTCGGGGGCTACACCTTC.

This clonotype was found many times. The rearrangement links TRBV24-1 to TRBJ2-1; 9 bases fit TRBD2. Per the germline V gene, CDR1 is KGHDR and CDR2 is SFDVKD. V lost 4 bases to trimming and J lost 3 bases; unmatched junction nucleotides: 6. The CDR3 is 16 amino acids. The CDR3 bases are TGTGCCACCAGTGAACATCGACTAGCGGACTACAATGAGCAGTTCTTC. Encoded protein: CATSEHRLADYNEQFF.

The chain is built from TRBV18 and TRBJ2-5; D perhaps matches TRBD1 (6 bases). The germline V gene has CDR1 KGHSH and CDR2 LQKENI. Trimming pared 0 bases from V and 1 base from J, leaving 12 bases between. The CDR3 runs 16 residues. In nucleotides, the CDR3 is TGTGCCAGCTCACCACCGAGGGGGTTAATCCAAGAGACCCAGTACTTC. This sequence encodes CASSPPRGLIQETQYF.

This clonotype was observed a handful of times. The chain links TRBV11-3 to TRBJ2-7; 10 positions match TRBD1. This CDR3 is built from 14 residues. Germline V gene sequence: CDR1 SGHNT, CDR2 YENEEA. Trimming cost V 4 bases and J 5 bases; bases outside gene matches: 5. The CDR3 DNA reads as TGTGCCAGCAGCTCACGGGACAGGGGCAACGAGCAGTACTTC. Its protein is CASSSRDRGNEQYF.

This clonotype has at least ten counts. V and J are TRBV3-1 and TRBJ1-2, with unresolved D. Germline V CDR1 and CDR2: LGHDT, YNNKEL (reference sequence). V lost 1 base, J lost 4 bases, and 10 bases lay in between. The CDR3 has 14 residues. CDR3 loop: CASSQGSDGYGYTF. In DNA, the CDR3 is TGTGCCAGCAGCCAAGGATCGGACGGCTATGGCTACACCTTC.

The chain joins TRBV28 to TRBJ2-7; D not certain. The CDR3 is 12 amino acids. Germline lookup yields CDR1 MDHEN and CDR2 SYDVKM. V dropped 4 bases and J dropped 7 bases, with 11 bases sitting between them. The CDR3 DNA reads TGTGCCAGCAGTTGGAGTGACGAGGAGCAGTACTTC. Translated: CASSWSDEEQYF.

This clonotype was counted many times. The chain carries TRBV11-2 and TRBJ2-2; TRBD2 aligns across 7 bases. After removal of 5 bases from V and 5 bases from J, the junction contained 8 bases not matched to a gene. CDR1 and CDR2 (germline): SGHAT, FQNNGV. The CDR3 consists of 15 residues. CDR3 sequence: CASSGTGTTTGELFF. The CDR3 DNA follows: TGTGCCAGCAGCGGAACCGGGACTACTACCGGGGAGCTGTTTTTT.